A single T cell receptor beta chain is shown here with its context. Time point defined: baseline, week 1 (first vaccination visit). Treatment given: pre-vaccination baseline after standard-of-care therapy. The sample is drawn from a study of a mutant IDH1 vaccine in newly diagnosed glioma. Overall study: Pretreatment consisted of radiotherapy, temozolomide, or both, with most receiving both.

Assay used: immunoSEQ multiplex PCR; TCRdb lists only in-frame clones, some missing. Of about 88,000 clones in the sample, roughly four fifths are singletons; the top ten hold about 5.1%. Source: PBMCs, taken from a glioma patient treated with radiotherapy, temozolomide or both. The TCR originated in a man aged 35 to 55 with glioma. Some clones in this sample may be carry-over from other donors' samples.

In DNA, the CDR3 is TGTGCCAGCAGTTACTCCCGGGGGGGACAGAATGGCTACACCTTC. Protein: CASSYSRGGQNGYTF. The chain has TRBV6-5 and TRBJ1-2, with 7 bases fitting TRBD1. Germline trimming cut 0 bases from V and 6 bases from J; bases unmatched to any gene: 7. Germline V gene sequence: CDR1 MNHEY, CDR2 SVGAGI. The CDR3 extends over 15 amino acids.